This T cell receptor beta chain appears in the sequencing data of a study of monozygotic twins with inflammatory bowel disease. TCRdb re-called the 5' RACE reads and gives one entry per CDR3 protein, without DNA. The sample's table shows more than 300,000 distinct CDR3 sequences. The CDR3 totals 14 residues. From germline, CDR1 is SGHRS and CDR2 YFSETQ. V gene TRBV5-1 combines with J gene TRBJ2-1; the D gene TCRdb calls, TRBD1, cannot be checked with no DNA. The sequence came from a human donor with ulcerative colitis or Crohn's disease, or a healthy co-twin of an affected twin (not recorded which). The sample consisted of blood. The CDR3 reads CASRPGTGVNEQFF.